The rows below give T cell receptor beta chains drawn from one sample of a study of T-cell reconstitution after alpha-beta-depleted transplantation in children. TCRdb processed the PCR reads anew with MiXCR; each CDR3 protein has one entry. The table has 250,000 or so distinct CDR3 sequences, roughly a quarter seen once. The sequenced sample was PBMCs, mostly from graft donor cells, obtained 360 days after TCRalphabeta/CD19-depleted stem cell transplant. These receptors were collected from a female patient aged 2-9 years who had a stem cell transplant for congenital amegakaryocytic thrombocytopenia, so the T cells may come from the graft donor. CDR3s include the opening cysteine and the closing phenylalanine or tryptophan. The D gene is left open where the match is weak. Clone size is shown for a subset of rows, as once, few, many or a class of expanded clone.

size	D	J	V	DNA	CDR3
NA	TRBD1	TRBJ2-1	TRBV2	TGTGCCAGCACGACAGGGGAGAGATCCTACAATGAGCAGTTCTTC	CASTTGERSYNEQFF
NA	NA	TRBJ2-5	TRBV7-9	TGTGCCAGCAGCTTAATGGAGGAAGAGACCCAGTACTTC	CASSLMEEETQYF
NA	NA	TRBJ2-3	TRBV5-6	TGTGCCAGCAGCTTGTTCGAGGCAGATACGCAGTATTTT	CASSLFEADTQYF
few	TRBD2	TRBJ2-3	TRBV30	TGTGCCTGGAGTCCCGGACTAGCGGGAGCAGATACGCAGTATTTT	CAWSPGLAGADTQYF
NA	NA	TRBJ2-5	TRBV21-1	TGTGCCAGCAGCAAAGATAGGACAGGAAACGGGGAGACCCAGTACTTC	CASSKDRTGNGETQYF
NA	NA	TRBJ1-1	TRBV20-1	TGCAGTGCTGGGGGGCCAAACACTGAAGCTTTCTTT	CSAGGPNTEAFF
few	NA	TRBJ1-1	TRBV7-3	TGTGCCAGCACCTCCCACCTGCAGGGGCCACCGAACACTGAAGCTTTCTTT	CASTSHLQGPPNTEAFF
few	NA	TRBJ1-2	TRBV29-1	TGCAGCGTTCCAATCGTGGACAGTAATGGCTACACCTTC	CSVPIVDSNGYTF
many	NA	TRBJ2-7	TRBV28	TGTGCCAGCAGGCTACAGGGTAACGAGCAGTACTTC	CASRLQGNEQYF
NA	NA	TRBJ2-5	TRBV10-3	TGTGCCATCAGTGCTCCTAGGGGGTTGGAGCAAGAGACCCAGTACTTC	CAISAPRGLEQETQYF